This is a list of T cell receptor beta chains from one sample in a study of blood T cell repertoires in COVID-19. Here immunoSEQ multiplex PCR was the method, and the copy in TCRdb shows in-frame clones only, minus some. The sample includes 250,000 to 350,000 clones, approximately 88% of them seen just once. The sample was PBMCs or T cells enriched from blood (not recorded which). These receptors all stem from a woman in her thirties or forties who had recovered from COVID-19. The CDR3 runs from the conserved cysteine through the conserved F or W. Fields, in order: V gene, clone size, J gene, CDR3 protein. Where a row states a size, it is once, few, many or the class of an expanded clone; other rows omit it.

V gene: TRBV7-2; clone size: NA; J gene: TRBJ2-3; CDR3 protein: CASSRVPLNTDTQYF
V gene: TRBV5-4; clone size: NA; J gene: TRBJ2-1; CDR3 protein: CASSGTGGYNEQFF
V gene: TRBV13; clone size: NA; J gene: TRBJ2-3; CDR3 protein: CASSSVGTASTDTQYF
V gene: TRBV4-1; clone size: NA; J gene: TRBJ1-1; CDR3 protein: CASSRSRGGIQEAFF
V gene: TRBV19; clone size: NA; J gene: TRBJ2-1; CDR3 protein: CASTVGAAYNEQFF
V gene: TRBV25-1; clone size: NA; J gene: TRBJ1-2; CDR3 protein: CASSVRGSLYGYTF
V gene: TRBV11-2; clone size: few; J gene: TRBJ2-7; CDR3 protein: CASSLGGLAGDEQYF
V gene: TRBV5-1; clone size: NA; J gene: TRBJ2-3; CDR3 protein: CASSLGGSTDTQYF
V gene: TRBV7-2; clone size: NA; J gene: TRBJ2-5; CDR3 protein: CASTRGGTEETQYF
V gene: TRBV19; clone size: NA; J gene: TRBJ1-2; CDR3 protein: CASSQGTPYGYTF
V gene: TRBV19; clone size: NA; J gene: TRBJ1-5; CDR3 protein: CASSTDRVGQPQHF
V gene: TRBV11-1; clone size: NA; J gene: TRBJ2-3; CDR3 protein: CASSPRLAGEEDTQYF
V gene: TRBV27; clone size: NA; J gene: TRBJ2-7; CDR3 protein: CASLRGEYEQYF
V gene: TRBV30; clone size: NA; J gene: TRBJ1-5; CDR3 protein: CAWSVRRGPQHF
V gene: TRBV4-1; clone size: once; J gene: TRBJ2-7; CDR3 protein: CASSPREGPPYEQYF
V gene: TRBV5-1; clone size: NA; J gene: TRBJ2-4; CDR3 protein: CASSDRSGLAKNIQYF
V gene: TRBV7-2; clone size: NA; J gene: TRBJ2-7; CDR3 protein: CASSLTTTYEQYF
V gene: TRBV6-5; clone size: NA; J gene: TRBJ2-1; CDR3 protein: CASRVAGGLWDEQFF
V gene: TRBV18; clone size: NA; J gene: TRBJ2-3; CDR3 protein: CASSPGGRGTDTQYF
V gene: TRBV19; clone size: NA; J gene: TRBJ2-7; CDR3 protein: CASSPLGASTSYEQYF